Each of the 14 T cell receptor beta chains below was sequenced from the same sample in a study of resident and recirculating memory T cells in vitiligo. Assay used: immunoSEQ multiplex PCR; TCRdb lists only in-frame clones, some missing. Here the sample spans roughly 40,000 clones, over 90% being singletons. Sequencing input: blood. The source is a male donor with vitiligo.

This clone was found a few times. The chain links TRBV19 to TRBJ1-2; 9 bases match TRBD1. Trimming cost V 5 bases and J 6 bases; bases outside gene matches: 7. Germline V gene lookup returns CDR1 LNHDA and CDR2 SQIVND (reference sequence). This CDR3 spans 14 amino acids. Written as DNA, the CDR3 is TGTGCCAGTAGTCCCTGGACAGGGGCCGATGGCTACACCTTC. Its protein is CASSPWTGADGYTF.

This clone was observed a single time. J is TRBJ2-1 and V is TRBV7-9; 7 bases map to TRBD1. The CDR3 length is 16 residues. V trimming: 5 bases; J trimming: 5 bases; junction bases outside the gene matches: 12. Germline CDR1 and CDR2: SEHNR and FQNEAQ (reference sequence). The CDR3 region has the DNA TGTGCCAGCAGCCTACTGAGGACAGGAACGGACAATGAGCAGTTCTTC. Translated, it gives CASSLLRTGTDNEQFF.

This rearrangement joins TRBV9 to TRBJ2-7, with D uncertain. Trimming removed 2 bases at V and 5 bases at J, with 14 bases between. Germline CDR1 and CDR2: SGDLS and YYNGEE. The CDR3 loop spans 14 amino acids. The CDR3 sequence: CASSVNQAGNEQYF. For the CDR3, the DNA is TGTGCCAGCAGCGTGAACCAGGCAGGCAACGAGCAGTACTTC.

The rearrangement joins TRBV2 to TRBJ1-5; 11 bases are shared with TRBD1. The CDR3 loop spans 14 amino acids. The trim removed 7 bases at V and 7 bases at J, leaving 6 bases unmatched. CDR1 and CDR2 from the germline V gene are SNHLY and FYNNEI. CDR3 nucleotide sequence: TGTGCCAGCAATATGGGACAGGGGGACCAGCCCCAGCATTTT. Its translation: CASNMGQGDQPQHF.

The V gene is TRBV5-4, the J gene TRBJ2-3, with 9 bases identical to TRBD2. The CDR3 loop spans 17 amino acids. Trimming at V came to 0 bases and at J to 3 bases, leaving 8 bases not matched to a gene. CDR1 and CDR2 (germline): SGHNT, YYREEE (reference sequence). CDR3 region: CASSLGAGGRKTDTQYF. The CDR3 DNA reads TGTGCCAGCAGCTTGGGGGCGGGGGGGCGTAAGACAGATACGCAGTATTTT.

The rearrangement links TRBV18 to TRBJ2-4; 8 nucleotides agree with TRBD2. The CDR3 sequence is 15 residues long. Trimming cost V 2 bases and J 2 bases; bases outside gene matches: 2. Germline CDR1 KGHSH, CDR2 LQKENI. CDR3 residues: CASSPFSGTKNIQYF. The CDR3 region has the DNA TGTGCCAGCTCACCATTTAGCGGGACCAAAAACATTCAGTACTTC.

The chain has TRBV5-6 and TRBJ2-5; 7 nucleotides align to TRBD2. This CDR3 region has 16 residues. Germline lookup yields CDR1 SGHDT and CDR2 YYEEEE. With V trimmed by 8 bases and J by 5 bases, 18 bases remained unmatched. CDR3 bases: TGTGCCAGTGAAGGGCTAAACCAGCGGGGACGGGAGACCCAGTACTTC. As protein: CASEGLNQRGRETQYF. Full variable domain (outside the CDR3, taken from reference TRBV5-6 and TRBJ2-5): DAGVTQSPTHLIKTRGQQVTLRCSPKSGHDTVSWYQQALGQGPQFIFQYYEEEERQRGNFPDRFSGHQFPNYSSELNVNALLLGDSALYLCASEGLNQRGRETQYFGPGTRLLVL.

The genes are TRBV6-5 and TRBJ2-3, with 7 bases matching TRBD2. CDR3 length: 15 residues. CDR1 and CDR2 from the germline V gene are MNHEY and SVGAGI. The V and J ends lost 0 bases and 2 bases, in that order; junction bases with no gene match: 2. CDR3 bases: TGTGCCAGCAGTTACTCCCTAGCGGACACAGATACGCAGTATTTT. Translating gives CASSYSLADTDTQYF.

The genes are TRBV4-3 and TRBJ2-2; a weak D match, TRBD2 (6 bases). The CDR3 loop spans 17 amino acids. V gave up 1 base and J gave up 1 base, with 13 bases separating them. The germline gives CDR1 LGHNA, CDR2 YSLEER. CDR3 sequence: CASSQGLVRENTGELFF. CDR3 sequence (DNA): TGCGCCAGCAGCCAAGGACTAGTGAGGGAGAACACCGGGGAGCTGTTTTTT.

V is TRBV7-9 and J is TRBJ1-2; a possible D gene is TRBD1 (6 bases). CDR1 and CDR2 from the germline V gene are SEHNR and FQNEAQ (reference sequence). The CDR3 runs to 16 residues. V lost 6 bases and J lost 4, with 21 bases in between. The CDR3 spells CASSFQPAQGSYGYTF. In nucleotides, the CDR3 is TGTGCCAGCAGTTTTCAACCCGCACAGGGAAGCTATGGCTACACCTTC.

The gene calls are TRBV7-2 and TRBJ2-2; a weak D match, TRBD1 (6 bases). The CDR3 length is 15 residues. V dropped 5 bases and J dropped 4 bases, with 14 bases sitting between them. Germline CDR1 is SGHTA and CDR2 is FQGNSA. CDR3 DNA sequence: TGTGCCAGCAGCCTCCCGGGACATAGCACCGGGGAGCTGTTTTTT. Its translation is CASSLPGHSTGELFF.

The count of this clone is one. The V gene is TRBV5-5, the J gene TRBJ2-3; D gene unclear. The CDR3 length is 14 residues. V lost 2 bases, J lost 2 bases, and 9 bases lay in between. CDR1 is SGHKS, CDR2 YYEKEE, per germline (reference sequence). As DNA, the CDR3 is TGTGCCAGCAGCTTAGATCTACTCACAGATACGCAGTATTTT. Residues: CASSLDLLTDTQYF. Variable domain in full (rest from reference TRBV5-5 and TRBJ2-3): DAGVTQSPTHLIKTRGQQVTLRCSPISGHKSVSWYQQVLGQGPQFIFQYYEKEERGRGNFPDRFSARQFPNYSSELNVNALLLGDSALYLCASSLDLLTDTQYFGPGTRLTVL.

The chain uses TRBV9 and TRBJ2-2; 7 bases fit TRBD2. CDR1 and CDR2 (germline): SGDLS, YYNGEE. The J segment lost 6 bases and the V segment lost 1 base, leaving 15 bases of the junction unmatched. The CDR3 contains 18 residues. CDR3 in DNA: TGTGCCAGCAGCGTACGGTTGACTCCAGCGGGGAGGGCCGGGGAGCTGTTTTTT. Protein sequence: CASSVRLTPAGRAGELFF.

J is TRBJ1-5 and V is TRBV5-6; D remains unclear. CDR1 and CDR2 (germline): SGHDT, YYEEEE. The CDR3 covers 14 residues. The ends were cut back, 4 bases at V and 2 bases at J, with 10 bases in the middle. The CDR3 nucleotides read TGTGCCAGCAGCCCAAGATCGGGCAATCAGCCCCAGCATTTT. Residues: CASSPRSGNQPQHF.